Each of the 4 T cell receptor beta chains below was sequenced from the same sample in a study of identical twins. Each CDR3 protein gets one entry after TCRdb re-called the 5' RACE reads with MiXCR. This sample has 200,000 to 250,000 distinct CDR3 sequences, with 9.5% to 15% found just once. This sample also belongs to another study, concerning yellow fever vaccine responses in identical twins.

The specimen sequenced was memory (CD45RO+) T cells sorted from blood. These receptors were taken from a woman in her late teens or twenties in good health.

There are many counts of this clonotype. The chain combines TRBV20-1 with TRBJ2-2; TRBD2 agrees at 7 bases. The CDR3 length is 17 residues. The J segment lost 3 bases and the V segment lost 0 bases, leaving 10 bases of the junction unmatched. Germline assignment: CDR1 DFQATT and CDR2 SNEGSKA (reference sequence). This CDR3 reads CSARDPLSGGDTGELFF. CDR3 coding DNA: TGCAGTGCTAGAGATCCATTGTCGGGGGGAGACACCGGGGAGCTGTTTTTT.

The chain combines TRBV7-9 with TRBJ1-3, with 7 bases fitting TRBD1. V was clipped by 5 bases and J by 4 bases; unmatched bases: 8. CDR1 is SEHNR and CDR2 is FQNEAQ in the germline V gene (reference sequence). The length of the CDR3 is 15 residues. CDR3 residues: CASSPSQGLGNTIYF. The CDR3 DNA follows: TGTGCCAGCAGCCCATCACAGGGGTTGGGAAACACCATATATTTT. Full variable domain (missing parts from reference TRBV7-9 and TRBJ1-3): DTGVSQNPRHKITKRGQNVTFRCDPISEHNRLYWYRQTLGQGPEFLTYFQNEAQLEKSRLLSDRFSAERPKGSFSTLEIQRTEQGDSAMYLCASSPSQGLGNTIYFGEGSWLTVV.

This clonotype was seen repeatedly, ten times or more. V and J are TRBV4-3 and TRBJ2-1; no firm D call. The CDR3 loop spans 15 amino acids. V lost 2 bases to trimming and J lost 8 bases, with 16 bases between them. Per germline, CDR1 LGHNA and CDR2 YSLEER. CDR3 sequence reads: CASSQNGASWDEQFF. Written as DNA, the CDR3 is TGCGCCAGCAGCCAAAACGGAGCCTCTTGGGATGAGCAGTTCTTC.

This chain uses TRBV2 with TRBJ2-5; D might be TRBD2 (5 bases). Germline CDR1 SNHLY, CDR2 FYNNEI. CDR3 length equals 13 residues. Trimming shortened V by 4 bases and J by 2 bases, and 8 bases separated the two germline ends. The CDR3 region is CASSVDSQETQYF. In DNA, the CDR3 is TGTGCCAGCAGTGTGGACTCTCAAGAGACCCAGTACTTC.